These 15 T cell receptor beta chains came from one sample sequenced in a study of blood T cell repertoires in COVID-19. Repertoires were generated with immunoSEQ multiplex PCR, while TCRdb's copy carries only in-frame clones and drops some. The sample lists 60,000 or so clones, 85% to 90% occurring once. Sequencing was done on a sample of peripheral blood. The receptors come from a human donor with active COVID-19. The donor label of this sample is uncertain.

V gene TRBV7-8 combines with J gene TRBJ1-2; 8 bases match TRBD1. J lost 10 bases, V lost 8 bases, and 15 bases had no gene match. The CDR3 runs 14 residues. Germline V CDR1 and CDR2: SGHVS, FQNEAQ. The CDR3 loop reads CASSDRESFGAYTF. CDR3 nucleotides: TGTGCCAGCTCGGACAGGGAGTCTTTCGGCGCCTACACCTTC.

The DNA of the CDR3 is TGTGCCAGCCACGAGGTAGCCCACGAGCAGTACTTC. It translates to CASHEVAHEQYF. The chain combines TRBV9 with TRBJ2-7; no definite D call. The CDR3 sequence is 12 residues long. Germline-derived CDR1 and CDR2 are SGDLS and YYNGEE. V was clipped by 7 bases and J by 5 bases, with 13 bases between them.

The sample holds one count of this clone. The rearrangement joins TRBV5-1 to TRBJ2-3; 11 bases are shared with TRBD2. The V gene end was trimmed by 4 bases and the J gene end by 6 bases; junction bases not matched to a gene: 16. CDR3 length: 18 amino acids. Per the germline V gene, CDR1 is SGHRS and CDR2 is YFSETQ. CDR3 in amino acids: CASSRDPLAGALTDTQYF. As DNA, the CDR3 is TGCGCCAGCAGCCGGGACCCACTAGCGGGGGCCCTGACGGATACGCAGTATTTT.

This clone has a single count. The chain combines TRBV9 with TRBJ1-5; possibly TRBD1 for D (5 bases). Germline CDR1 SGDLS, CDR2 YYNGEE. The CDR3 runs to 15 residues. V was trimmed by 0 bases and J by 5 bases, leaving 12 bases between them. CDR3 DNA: TGTGCCAGCAGCGTAGGCGGGGGTGCCGATCAGCCCCAGCATTTT. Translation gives CASSVGGGADQPQHF.

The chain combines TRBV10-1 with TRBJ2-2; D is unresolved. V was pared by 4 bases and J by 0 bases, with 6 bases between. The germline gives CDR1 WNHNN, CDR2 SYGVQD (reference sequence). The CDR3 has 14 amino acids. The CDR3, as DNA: TGCGCCAGCAGTGGGCAGACGAACACCGGGGAGCTGTTTTTT. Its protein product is CASSGQTNTGELFF.

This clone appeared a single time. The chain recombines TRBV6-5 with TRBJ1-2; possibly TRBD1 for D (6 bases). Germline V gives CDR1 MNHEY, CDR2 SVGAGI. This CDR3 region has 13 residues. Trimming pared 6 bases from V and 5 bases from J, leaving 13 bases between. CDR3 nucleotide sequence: TGTGCCAGCAGGGGGGGGGCTCGATATGGCTACACCTTC. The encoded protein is CASRGGARYGYTF.

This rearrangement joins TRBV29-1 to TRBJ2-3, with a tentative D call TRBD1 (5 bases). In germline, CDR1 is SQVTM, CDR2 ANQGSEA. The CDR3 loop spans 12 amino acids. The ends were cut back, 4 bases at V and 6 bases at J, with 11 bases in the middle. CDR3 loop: CSVVQGSDTQYF. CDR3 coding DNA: TGCAGCGTTGTTCAGGGCTCCGATACGCAGTATTTT.

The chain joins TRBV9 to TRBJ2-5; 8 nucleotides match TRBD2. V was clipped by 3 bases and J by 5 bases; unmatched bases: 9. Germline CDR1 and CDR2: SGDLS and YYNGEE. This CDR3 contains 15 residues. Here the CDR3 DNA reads TGTGCCAGCAGCGAAGGAGGCGGGGGGCTCGAGACCCAGTACTTC. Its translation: CASSEGGGGLETQYF.

The chain's CDR3 is CASTTGQERASPKNEKLFF. In DNA form, the CDR3 reads TGCGCCAGCACAACGGGACAGGAGAGAGCGAGTCCCAAGAATGAAAAACTGTTTTTT. V and J are TRBV23-1 and TRBJ1-4; 8 bases fit TRBD1. TRBV23-1 is an ORF; its function is uncertain. Unmatched junction bases numbered 21, after V lost 7 bases and J lost 5 bases. The CDR3 runs to 19 residues.

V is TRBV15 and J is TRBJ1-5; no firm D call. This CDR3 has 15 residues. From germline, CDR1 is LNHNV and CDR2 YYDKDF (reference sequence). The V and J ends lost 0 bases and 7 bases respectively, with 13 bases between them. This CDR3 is CATSRDWAVDQPQHF. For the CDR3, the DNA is TGTGCCACCAGCAGAGATTGGGCAGTCGACCAGCCCCAGCATTTT.

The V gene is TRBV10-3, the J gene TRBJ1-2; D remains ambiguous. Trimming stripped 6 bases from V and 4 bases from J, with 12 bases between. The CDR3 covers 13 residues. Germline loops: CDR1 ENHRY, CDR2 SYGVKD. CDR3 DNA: TGTGCCATCAGCCAACCAGGAGGCTATGGCTACACCTTC. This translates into CAISQPGGYGYTF.

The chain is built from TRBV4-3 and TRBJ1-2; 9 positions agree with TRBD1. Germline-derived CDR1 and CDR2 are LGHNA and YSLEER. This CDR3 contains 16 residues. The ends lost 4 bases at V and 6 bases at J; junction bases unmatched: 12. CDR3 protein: CASSLQSPGQGHGYTF. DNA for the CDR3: TGCGCCAGCAGCCTTCAAAGTCCGGGACAGGGACATGGCTACACCTTC.

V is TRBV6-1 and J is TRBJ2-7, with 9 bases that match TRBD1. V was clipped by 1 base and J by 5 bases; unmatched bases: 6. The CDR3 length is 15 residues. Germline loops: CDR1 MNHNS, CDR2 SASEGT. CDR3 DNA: TGTGCCAGCAGTGAAGAGGACAGGGGCCCTGACGAGCAGTACTTC. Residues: CASSEEDRGPDEQYF.

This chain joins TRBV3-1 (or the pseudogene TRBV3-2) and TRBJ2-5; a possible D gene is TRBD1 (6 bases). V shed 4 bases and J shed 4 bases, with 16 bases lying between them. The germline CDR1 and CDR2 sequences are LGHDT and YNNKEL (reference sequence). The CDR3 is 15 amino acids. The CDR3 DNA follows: TGTGCCAGCAGCCGCGAAGGGGGACCCCCAGAGACCCAGTACTTC. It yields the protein CASSREGGPPETQYF.

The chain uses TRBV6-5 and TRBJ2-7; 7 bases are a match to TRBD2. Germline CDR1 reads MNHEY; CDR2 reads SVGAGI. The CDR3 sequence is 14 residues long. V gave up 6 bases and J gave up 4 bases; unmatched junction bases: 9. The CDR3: CASSPGGVLYEQYF. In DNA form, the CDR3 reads TGTGCCAGCAGCCCGGGAGGTGTACTTTACGAGCAGTACTTC.